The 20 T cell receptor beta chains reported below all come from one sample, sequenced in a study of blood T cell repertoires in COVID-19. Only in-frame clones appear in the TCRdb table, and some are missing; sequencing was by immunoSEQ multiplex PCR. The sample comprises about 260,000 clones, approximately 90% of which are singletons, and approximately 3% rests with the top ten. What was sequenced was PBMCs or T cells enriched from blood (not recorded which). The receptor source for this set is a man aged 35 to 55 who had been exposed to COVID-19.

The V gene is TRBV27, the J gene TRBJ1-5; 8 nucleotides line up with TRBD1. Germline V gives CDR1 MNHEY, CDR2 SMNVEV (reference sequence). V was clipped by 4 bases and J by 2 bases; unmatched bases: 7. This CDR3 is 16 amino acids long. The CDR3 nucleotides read TGTGCCAGCAGTTCCTTCTCGACAGGGGGCAATCAGCCCCAGCATTTT. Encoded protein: CASSSFSTGGNQPQHF.

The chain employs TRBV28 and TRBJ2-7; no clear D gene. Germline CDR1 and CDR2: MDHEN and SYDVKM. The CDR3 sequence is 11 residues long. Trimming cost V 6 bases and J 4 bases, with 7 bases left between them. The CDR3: CASRIMYEQYF. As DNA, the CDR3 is TGTGCCAGCAGAATCATGTACGAGCAGTACTTC.

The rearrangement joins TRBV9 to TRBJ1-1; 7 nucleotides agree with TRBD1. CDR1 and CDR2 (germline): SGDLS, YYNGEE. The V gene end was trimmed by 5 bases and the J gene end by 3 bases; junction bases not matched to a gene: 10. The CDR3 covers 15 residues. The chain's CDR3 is CASRPETGRDTEAFF. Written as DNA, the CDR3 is TGTGCCAGCAGGCCAGAGACAGGGCGGGACACTGAAGCTTTCTTT. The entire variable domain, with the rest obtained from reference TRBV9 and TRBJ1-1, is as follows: DSGVTQTPKHLITATGQRVTLRCSPRSGDLSVYWYQQSLDQGLQFLIQYYNGEERAKGNILERFSAQQFPDLHSELNLSSLELGDSALYFCASRPETGRDTEAFFGQGTRLTVV.

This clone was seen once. In DNA, the CDR3 is TGTGCCAGCAGCTGGGGACAGGGGGCCACTGAAGCTTTCTTT. It yields the protein CASSWGQGATEAFF. The rearrangement joins TRBV5-5 to TRBJ1-1, with TRBD1 identical over 12 bases. J lost 4 bases, V lost 3 bases, and 1 base had no gene match. The CDR3 totals 14 residues. Germline-derived CDR1 and CDR2 are SGHKS and YYEKEE (reference sequence). The entire variable domain, with the rest obtained from reference TRBV5-5 and TRBJ1-1, is as follows: DAGVTQSPTHLIKTRGQQVTLRCSPISGHKSVSWYQQVLGQGPQFIFQYYEKEERGRGNFPDRFSARQFPNYSSELNVNALLLGDSALYLCASSWGQGATEAFFGQGTRLTVV.

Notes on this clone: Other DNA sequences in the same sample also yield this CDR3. For the CDR3, the DNA is TGTGCCAGCAGTTTCTCGGGCACTGAAGCTTTCTTT. Its translation is CASSFSGTEAFF. The chain recombines TRBV12-3 or TRBV12-4 with TRBJ1-1; D gene ambiguous. The CDR3 sequence is 12 residues long. The V gene lost 3 bases and the J gene lost 4 bases, with 6 bases spanning the gap.

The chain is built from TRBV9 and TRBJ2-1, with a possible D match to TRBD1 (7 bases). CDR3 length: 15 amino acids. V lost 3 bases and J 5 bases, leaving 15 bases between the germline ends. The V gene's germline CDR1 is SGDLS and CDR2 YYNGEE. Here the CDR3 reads CASSAGDRGNNEQFF. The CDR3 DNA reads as TGTGCCAGCAGCGCGGGGGACAGAGGGAACAATGAGCAGTTCTTC.

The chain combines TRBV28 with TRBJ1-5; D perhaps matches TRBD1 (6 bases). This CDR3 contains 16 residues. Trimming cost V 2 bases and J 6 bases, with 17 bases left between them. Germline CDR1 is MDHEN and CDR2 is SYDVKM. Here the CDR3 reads CASSLMMGAGGQPQHF. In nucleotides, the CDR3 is TGTGCCAGCAGTTTAATGATGGGGGCGGGAGGTCAGCCCCAGCATTTT.

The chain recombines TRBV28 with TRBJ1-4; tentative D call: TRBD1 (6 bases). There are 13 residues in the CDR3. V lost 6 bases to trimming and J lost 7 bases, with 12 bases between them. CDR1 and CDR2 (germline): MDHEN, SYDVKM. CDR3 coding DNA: TGTGCCAGCAGATTACAGGGCTCTGAAAAACTGTTTTTT. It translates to CASRLQGSEKLFF.

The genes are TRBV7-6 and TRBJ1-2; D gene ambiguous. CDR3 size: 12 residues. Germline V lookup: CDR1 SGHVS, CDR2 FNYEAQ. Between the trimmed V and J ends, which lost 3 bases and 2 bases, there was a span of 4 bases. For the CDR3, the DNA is TGTGCCAGCAGCTTCTTCAACTATGGCTACACCTTC. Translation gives CASSFFNYGYTF. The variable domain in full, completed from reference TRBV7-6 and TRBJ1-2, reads GAGVSQSPRYKVTKRGQDVALRCDPISGHVSLYWYRQALGQGPEFLTYFNYEAQQDKSGLPNDRFSAERPEGSISTLTIQRTEQRDSAMYRCASSFFNYGYTFGSGTRLTVV.

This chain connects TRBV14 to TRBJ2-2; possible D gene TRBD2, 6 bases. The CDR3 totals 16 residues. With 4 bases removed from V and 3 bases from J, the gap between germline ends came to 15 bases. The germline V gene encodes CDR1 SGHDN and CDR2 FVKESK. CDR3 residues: CASSLTRDWHTGELFF. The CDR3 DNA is TGTGCCAGCAGCCTTACCCGGGACTGGCACACCGGGGAGCTGTTTTTT.

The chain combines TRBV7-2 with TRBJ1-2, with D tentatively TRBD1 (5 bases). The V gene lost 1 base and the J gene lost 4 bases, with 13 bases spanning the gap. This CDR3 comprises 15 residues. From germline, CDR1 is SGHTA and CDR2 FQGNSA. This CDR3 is CASSLVLAGSYGYTF. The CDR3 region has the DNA TGTGCCAGCAGCTTAGTCTTGGCAGGGTCCTATGGCTACACCTTC.

CDR3 nucleotide sequence: TGTGCCAGCAGTGAATCATCGAACGGTCAGCAGTACTTC. Its protein is CASSESSNGQQYF. This chain links TRBV2 with TRBJ2-7, with D hard to call. Trimming took off 2 bases at V and 8 bases at J, with 13 bases between the two ends. The CDR3 contains 13 residues. Germline CDR1 is SNHLY and CDR2 is FYNNEI.

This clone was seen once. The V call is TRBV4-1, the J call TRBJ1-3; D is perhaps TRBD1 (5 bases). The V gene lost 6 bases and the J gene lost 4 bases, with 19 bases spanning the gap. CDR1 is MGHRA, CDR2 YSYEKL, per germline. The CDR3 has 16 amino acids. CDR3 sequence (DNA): TGCGCCAGCAGATCAGCGGGCAGGGAAAAAGGAAACACCATATATTTT. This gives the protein CASRSAGREKGNTIYF.

DNA for the CDR3: TGTGCCAGCAGCCCAGGCACTGAAGCTTTCTTT. It yields the protein CASSPGTEAFF. The genes are TRBV7-2 and TRBJ1-1; D uncertain. Germline CDR1 is SGHTA and CDR2 is FQGNSA. The CDR3 runs to 11 residues. Trimming took 5 bases from V and 4 from J, leaving 5 bases between them.

The CDR3 sequence: CASSVRQGNEKLFF. CDR3 DNA: TGTGCCAGCAGCGTCAGACAGGGTAATGAAAAACTGTTTTTT. The chain joins TRBV7-2 to TRBJ1-4; 7 nucleotides match TRBD1. The CDR3 spans 14 residues. Germline CDR1 and CDR2: SGHTA and FQGNSA. Trimming cost V 5 bases and J 4 bases; bases outside gene matches: 4.

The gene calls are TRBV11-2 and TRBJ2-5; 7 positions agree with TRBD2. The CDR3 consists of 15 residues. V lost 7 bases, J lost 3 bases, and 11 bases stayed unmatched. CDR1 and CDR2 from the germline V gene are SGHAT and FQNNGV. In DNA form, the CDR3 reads TGTGCCAGCATGCCAGGGAGGGTGGACGAAGAGACCCAGTACTTC. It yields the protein CASMPGRVDEETQYF.

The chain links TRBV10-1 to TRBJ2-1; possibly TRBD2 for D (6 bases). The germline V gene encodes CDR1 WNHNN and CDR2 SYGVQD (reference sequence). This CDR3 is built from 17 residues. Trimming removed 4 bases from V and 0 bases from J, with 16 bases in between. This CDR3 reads CASSGECRRDSYNEQFF. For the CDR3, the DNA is TGCGCCAGCAGTGGAGAGTGTAGGAGGGACTCCTACAATGAGCAGTTCTTC.

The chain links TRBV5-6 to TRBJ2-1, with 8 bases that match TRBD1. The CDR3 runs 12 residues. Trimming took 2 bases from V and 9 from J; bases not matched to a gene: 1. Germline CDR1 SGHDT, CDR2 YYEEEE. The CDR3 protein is CASSLTGGEQFF. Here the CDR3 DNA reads TGTGCCAGCAGCTTAACAGGGGGTGAGCAGTTCTTC.

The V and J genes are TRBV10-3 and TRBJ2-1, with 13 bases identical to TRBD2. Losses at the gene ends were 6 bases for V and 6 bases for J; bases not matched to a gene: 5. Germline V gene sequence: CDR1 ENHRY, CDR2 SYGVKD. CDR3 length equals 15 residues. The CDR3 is CAISRLAGGSNEQFF. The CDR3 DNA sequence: TGTGCCATCAGCCGACTAGCGGGAGGCAGCAATGAGCAGTTCTTC.

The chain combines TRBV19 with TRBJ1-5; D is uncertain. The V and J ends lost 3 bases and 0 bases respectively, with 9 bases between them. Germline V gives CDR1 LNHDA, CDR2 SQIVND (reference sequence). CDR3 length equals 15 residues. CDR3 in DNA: TGTGCCAGTAGTATTTCGGGGAGTAGCAATCAGCCCCAGCATTTT. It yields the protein CASSISGSSNQPQHF.